This T cell receptor (beta chain) was sequenced in a study of blood T cell repertoires in COVID-19. Generated by immunoSEQ multiplex PCR, the TCRdb table keeps only in-frame clones and is missing some. The table records about 480,000 clones, over 75% of them present only once. The CDR3 runs to 16 residues. Trimming stripped 4 bases from V and 4 bases from J, with 19 bases between. Germline V CDR1 and CDR2: SEHNR, FQNEAQ (reference sequence). Ages ranged from roughly 18 to 100 years, with residence in about two dozen US areas. Which cohort a participant joined came from the clinical history participants gave.

The source material was PBMCs or T cells enriched from blood (not recorded which). This rearrangement joins TRBV7-9 to TRBJ1-2, with D possibly being TRBD1 (5 bases). The TCR comes from a middle-aged woman who had recovered from COVID-19. In DNA form, the CDR3 reads TGTGCCAGCAGCTCCTTAAGTGGGGCGCGATCCTATGGCTACACCTTC. Its protein is CASSSLSGARSYGYTF.